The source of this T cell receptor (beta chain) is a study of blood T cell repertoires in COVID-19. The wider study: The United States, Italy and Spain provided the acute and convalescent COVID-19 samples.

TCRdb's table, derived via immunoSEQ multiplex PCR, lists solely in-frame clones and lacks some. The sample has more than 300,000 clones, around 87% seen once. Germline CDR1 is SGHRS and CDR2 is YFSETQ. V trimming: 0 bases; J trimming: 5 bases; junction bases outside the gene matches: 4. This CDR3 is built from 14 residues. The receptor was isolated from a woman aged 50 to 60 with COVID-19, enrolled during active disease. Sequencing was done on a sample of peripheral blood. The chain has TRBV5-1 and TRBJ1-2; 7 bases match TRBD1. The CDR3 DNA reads TGCGCCAGCAGCTTGGTGGACAGGAAATATGGCTACACCTTC. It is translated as CASSLVDRKYGYTF.